This TCR beta chain was profiled in a study of T cells after posttransplantation cyclophosphamide. Study results and caveats: After PTCy, TRB diversity resembled that of CNI/methotrexate controls. Donor-recipient repertoire similarity was low at 1-2 months, rising over year one. Tissue-infiltrating T cells from skin or gut overlapped little with blood T cells.

Comment on this clone: What it binds is unknown.

Peripheral blood was collected from the related graft donor on the marrow donation day. Produced via immunoSEQ multiplex PCR; TCRdb's table is partial and in-frame only. The sample holds 66,000 or so clones; over 85% are singletons and the top ten take around 3.1%. The TCR sequence derives from a woman aged 25-40 years in good health and a related stem cell transplant donor. Material: PBMCs.

CDR3 in DNA: TGTGCCAGTAGCAGACAAGGTACTACTGAGCAGTTCTTC. Translated, it gives CASSRQGTTEQFF. The chain combines TRBV19 with TRBJ2-1, with D unresolved. The CDR3 loop spans 13 amino acids. Per germline, CDR1 LNHDA and CDR2 SQIVND (reference sequence). V was pared by 6 bases and J by 9 bases, with 15 bases between.